What follows describes a single T cell receptor (beta chain). What it binds is unknown. During the collection period, no donor immune events like infections were recorded. The source of the sample is a study of identifying expanded T cells in peripheral blood. Findings and limits, study-wide: Variance in clone template counts between approximately two-week samples significantly increased with total template count across all healthy donors. Approximately 1.1 clones differed between technical replicates, versus approximately 17 and 20 over time.

The table came from immunoSEQ multiplex PCR; TCRdb's copy has only in-frame clones and leaves some out. The sample yields 100,000 to 150,000 clones, 65% to 90% seen once. The CDR3 is made up of 13 amino acids. Germline CDR1 MNHEY, CDR2 SMNVEV (reference sequence). The germline V and J ends were trimmed by 2 bases and 7 bases, with 11 bases remaining between them. The chain has TRBV27 and TRBJ1-2; D not certain. This receptor was taken from a person between 18 and 70 years old in good health. Sequenced input: blood. CDR3 sequence reads: CASSLKPKGGYTF. Written as DNA, the CDR3 is TGTGCCAGCAGTTTAAAGCCAAAGGGTGGCTACACCTTC.